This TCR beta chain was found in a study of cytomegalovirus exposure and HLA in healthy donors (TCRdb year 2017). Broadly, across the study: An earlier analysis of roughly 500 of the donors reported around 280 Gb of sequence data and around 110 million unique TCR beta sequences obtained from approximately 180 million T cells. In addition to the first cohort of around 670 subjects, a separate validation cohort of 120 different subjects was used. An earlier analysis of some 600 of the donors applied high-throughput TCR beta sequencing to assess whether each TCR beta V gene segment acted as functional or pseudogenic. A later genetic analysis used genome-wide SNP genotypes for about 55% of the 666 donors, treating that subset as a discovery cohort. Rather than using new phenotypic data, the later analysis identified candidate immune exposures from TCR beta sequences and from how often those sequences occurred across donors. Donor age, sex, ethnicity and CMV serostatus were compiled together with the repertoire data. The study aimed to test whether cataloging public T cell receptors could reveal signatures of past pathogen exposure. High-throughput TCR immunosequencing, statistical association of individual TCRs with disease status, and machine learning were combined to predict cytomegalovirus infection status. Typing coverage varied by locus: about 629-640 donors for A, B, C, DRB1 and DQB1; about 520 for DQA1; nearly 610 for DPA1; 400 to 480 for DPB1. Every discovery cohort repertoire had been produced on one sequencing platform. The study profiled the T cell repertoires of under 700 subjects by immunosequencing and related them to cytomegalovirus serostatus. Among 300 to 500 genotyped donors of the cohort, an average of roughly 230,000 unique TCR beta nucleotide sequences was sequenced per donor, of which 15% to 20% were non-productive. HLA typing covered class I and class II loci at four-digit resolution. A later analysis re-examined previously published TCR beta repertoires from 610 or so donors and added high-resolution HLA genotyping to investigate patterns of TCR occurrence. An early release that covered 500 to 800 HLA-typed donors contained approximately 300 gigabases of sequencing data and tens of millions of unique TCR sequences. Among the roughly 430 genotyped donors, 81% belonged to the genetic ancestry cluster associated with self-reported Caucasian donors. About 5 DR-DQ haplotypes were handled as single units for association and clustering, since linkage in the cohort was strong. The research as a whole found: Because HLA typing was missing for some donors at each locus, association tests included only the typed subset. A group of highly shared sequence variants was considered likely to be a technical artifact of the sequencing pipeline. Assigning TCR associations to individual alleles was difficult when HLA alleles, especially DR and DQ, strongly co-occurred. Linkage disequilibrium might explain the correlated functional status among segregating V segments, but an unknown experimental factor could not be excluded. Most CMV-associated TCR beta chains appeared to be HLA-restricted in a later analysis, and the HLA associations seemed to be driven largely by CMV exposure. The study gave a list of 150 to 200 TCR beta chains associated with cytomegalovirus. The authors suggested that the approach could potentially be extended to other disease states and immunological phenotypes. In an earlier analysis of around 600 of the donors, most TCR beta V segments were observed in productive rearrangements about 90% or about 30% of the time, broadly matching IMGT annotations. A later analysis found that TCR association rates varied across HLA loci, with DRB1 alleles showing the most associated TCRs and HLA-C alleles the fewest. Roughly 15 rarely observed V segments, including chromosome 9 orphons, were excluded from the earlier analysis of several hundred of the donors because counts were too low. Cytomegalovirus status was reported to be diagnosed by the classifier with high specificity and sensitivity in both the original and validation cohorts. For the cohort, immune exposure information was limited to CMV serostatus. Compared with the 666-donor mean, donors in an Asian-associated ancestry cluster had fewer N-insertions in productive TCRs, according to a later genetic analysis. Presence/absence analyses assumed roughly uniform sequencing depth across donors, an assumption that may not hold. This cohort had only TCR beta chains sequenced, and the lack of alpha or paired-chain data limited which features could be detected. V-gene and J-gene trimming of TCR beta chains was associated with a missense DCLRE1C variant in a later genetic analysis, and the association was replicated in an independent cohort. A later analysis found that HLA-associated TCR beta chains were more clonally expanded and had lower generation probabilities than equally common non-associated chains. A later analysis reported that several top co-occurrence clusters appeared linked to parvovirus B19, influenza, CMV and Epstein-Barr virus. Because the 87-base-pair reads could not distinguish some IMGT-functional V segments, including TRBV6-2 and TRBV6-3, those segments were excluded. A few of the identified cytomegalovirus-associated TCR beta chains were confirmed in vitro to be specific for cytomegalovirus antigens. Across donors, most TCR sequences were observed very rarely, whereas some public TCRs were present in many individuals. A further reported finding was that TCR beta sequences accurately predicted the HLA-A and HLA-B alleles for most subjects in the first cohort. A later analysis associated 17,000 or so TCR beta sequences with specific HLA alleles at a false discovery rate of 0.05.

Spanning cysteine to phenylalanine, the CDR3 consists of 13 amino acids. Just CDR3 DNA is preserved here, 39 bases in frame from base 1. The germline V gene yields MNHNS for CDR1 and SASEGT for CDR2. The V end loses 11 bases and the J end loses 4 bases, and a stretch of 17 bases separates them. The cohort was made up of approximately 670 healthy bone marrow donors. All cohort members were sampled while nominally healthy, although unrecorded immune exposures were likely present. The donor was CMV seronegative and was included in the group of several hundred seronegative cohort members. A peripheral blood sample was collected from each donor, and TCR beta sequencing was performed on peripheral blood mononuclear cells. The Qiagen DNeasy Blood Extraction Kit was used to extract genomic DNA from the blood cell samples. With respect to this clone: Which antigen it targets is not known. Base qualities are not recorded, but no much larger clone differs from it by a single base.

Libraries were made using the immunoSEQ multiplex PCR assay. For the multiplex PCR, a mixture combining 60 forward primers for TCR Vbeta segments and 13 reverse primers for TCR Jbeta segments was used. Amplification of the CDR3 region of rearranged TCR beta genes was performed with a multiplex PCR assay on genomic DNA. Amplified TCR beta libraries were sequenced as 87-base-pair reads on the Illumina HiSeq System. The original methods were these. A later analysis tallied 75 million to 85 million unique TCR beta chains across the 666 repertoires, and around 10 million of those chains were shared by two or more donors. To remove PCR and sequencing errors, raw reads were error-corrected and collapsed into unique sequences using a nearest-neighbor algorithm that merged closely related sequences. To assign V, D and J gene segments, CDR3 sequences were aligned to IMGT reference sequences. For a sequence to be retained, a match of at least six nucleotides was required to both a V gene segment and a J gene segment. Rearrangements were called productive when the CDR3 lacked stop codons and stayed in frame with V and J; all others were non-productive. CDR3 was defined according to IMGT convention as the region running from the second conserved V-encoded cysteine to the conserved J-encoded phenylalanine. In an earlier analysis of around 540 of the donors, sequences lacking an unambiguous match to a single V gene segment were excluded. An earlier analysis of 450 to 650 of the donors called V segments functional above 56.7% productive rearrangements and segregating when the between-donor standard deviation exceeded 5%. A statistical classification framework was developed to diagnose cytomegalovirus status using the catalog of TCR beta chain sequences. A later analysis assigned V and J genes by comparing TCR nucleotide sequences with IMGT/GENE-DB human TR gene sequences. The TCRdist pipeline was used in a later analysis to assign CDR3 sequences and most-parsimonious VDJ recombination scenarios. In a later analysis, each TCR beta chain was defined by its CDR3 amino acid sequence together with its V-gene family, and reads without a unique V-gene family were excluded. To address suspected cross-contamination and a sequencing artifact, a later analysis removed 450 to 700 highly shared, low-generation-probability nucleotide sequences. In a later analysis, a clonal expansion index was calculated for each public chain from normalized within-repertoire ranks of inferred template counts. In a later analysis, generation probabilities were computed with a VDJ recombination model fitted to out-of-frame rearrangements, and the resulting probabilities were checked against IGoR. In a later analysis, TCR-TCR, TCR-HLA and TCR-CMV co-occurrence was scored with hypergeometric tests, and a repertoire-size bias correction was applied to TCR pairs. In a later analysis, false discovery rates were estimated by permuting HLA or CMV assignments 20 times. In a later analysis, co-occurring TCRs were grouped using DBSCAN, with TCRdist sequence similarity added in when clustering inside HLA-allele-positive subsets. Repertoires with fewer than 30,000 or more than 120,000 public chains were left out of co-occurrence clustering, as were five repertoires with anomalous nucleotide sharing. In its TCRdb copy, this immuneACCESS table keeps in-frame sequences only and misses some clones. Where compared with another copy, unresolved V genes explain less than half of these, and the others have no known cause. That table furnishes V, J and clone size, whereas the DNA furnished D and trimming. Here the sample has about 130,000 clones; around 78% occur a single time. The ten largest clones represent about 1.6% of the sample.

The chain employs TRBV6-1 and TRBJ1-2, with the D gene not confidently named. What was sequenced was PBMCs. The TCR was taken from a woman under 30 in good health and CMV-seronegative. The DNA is TGTGCCTGCGAGGTCCCGACCATCTATGGCTACACCTTC. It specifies CACEVPTIYGYTF.